The 32 T cell receptor beta chains below were found in one sample sequenced in a study of blood T cell repertoires in COVID-19. Clones were read by immunoSEQ multiplex PCR, and TCRdb kept only the in-frame ones, dropping some. The data show some 200,000 clones, about 84% seen once. Sequenced material: peripheral blood. The receptors come from a woman of 80 years or more with COVID-19, enrolled during active disease.

This chain links TRBV5-6 with TRBJ1-2; D may be TRBD1 (6 bases). The CDR3 runs 14 residues. The V gene's germline CDR1 is SGHDT and CDR2 YYEEEE. Trimming removed 2 bases from V and 4 bases from J, with 12 bases in between. The CDR3 spells CASSLQGRSYGYTF. CDR3 bases: TGTGCCAGCAGCTTACAGGGACGCTCCTATGGCTACACCTTC.

The gene calls are TRBV7-9 and TRBJ2-7; 8 bases fit TRBD2. The CDR3 runs to 13 residues. Germline values: CDR1 SEHNR, CDR2 FQNEAQ (reference sequence). Trimming took 7 bases from V and 8 from J; bases not matched to a gene: 10. CDR3 nucleotide sequence: TGTGCCAGCAACCCAAGTAGCGGGAAAAAGCAGTACTTC. Its translation: CASNPSSGKKQYF.

The CDR3 protein is CASSLEGGELFF. Written as DNA, the CDR3 is TGTGCCAGCAGCCTGGAGGGCGGGGAGCTGTTTTTT. The V and J genes are TRBV7-9 and TRBJ2-2, with a weak D call TRBD2 (6 bases). The germline CDR1 and CDR2 sequences are SEHNR and FQNEAQ (reference sequence). The V end lost 5 bases, the J end lost 7 bases, and 8 bases lay between the germline ends. The length of the CDR3 is 12 residues. The full variable domain, rest sourced from reference TRBV7-9 and TRBJ2-2, is DTGVSQNPRHKITKRGQNVTFRCDPISEHNRLYWYRQTLGQGPEFLTYFQNEAQLEKSRLLSDRFSAERPKGSFSTLEIQRTEQGDSAMYLCASSLEGGELFFGEGSRLTVL.

Regarding this clone: The junction departs from germline at one end; a sequencing error may be responsible. This chain links TRBV19 with TRBJ2-1, with D possibly matching TRBD1 (6 bases). Germline-derived CDR1 and CDR2 are LNHDA and SQIVND (reference sequence). CDR3 length equals 11 residues. The CDR3 nucleotides are TGTGCCAGTAAAGGGGGACCCCGGCGGGTCTTC. It yields the protein CASKGGPRRVF.

CDR3: CASSQGYSNQPQHF. For the CDR3, the DNA is TGTGCCAGCAGCCAAGGTTATAGCAATCAGCCCCAGCATTTT. J is TRBJ1-5 and V is TRBV3-1 (or the pseudogene TRBV3-2); D call uncertain. CDR1 LGHDT and CDR2 YNNKEL come from the germline V gene (reference sequence). This CDR3 has 14 residues. V lost 1 base and J 0 bases, leaving 4 bases between the germline ends.

This chain links TRBV27 with TRBJ2-2; 9 nucleotides agree with TRBD1. The germline V gene has CDR1 MNHEY and CDR2 SMNVEV (reference sequence). The CDR3 sequence is 18 residues long. With V trimmed by 4 bases and J by 8 bases, 17 bases remained unmatched. The CDR3 DNA sequence: TGTGCCAGCAGTTATAGAGTACGGGGACAGGGACCCTCGGGGGAGCTGTTTTTT. Protein: CASSYRVRGQGPSGELFF.

This sequence joins TRBV29-1 and TRBJ1-2; 8 positions agree with TRBD1. The length of the CDR3 is 15 residues. Trimming took 4 bases from V and 5 from J; bases not matched to a gene: 12. CDR1 is SQVTM, CDR2 ANQGSEA, per germline. This CDR3 reads CSVVGAGGERYGYTF. The CDR3 bases are TGCAGCGTTGTTGGGGCAGGGGGCGAAAGATATGGCTACACCTTC.

This chain links TRBV18 with TRBJ1-4; TRBD1 might be the D (6 bases). Germline values: CDR1 KGHSH, CDR2 LQKENI. The CDR3 totals 15 residues. V was clipped by 0 bases and J by 8 bases, with 13 bases between them. The CDR3 region has the DNA TGTGCCAGCTCACCACCGGGGGGGCCTAGAGAAAAACTGTTTTTT. Its protein is CASSPPGGPREKLFF. Full variable domain (missing parts from reference TRBV18 and TRBJ1-4): NAGVMQNPRHLVRRRGQEARLRCSPMKGHSHVYWYRQLPEEGLKFMVYLQKENIIDESGMPKERFSAEFPKEGPSILRIQQVVRGDSAAYFCASSPPGGPREKLFFGSGTQLSVL.

The V gene is TRBV27, the J gene TRBJ2-7; D is perhaps TRBD2 (5 bases). The V gene lost 0 bases and the J gene lost 6 bases, with 12 bases spanning the gap. Germline values: CDR1 MNHEY, CDR2 SMNVEV (reference sequence). This CDR3 has 14 residues. The DNA for the CDR3 is TGTGCCAGCAGTTTATCGATAGGAGGAGGCGAGCAGTACTTC. Protein sequence: CASSLSIGGGEQYF.

V gene TRBV7-9 combines with J gene TRBJ2-2; perhaps TRBD1 as D (5 bases). The CDR3 totals 15 residues. V was pared by 1 base and J by 6 bases, with 12 bases between. Germline CDR1 reads SEHNR; CDR2 reads FQNEAQ (reference sequence). The CDR3 DNA reads TGTGCCAGCAGCTTAGACCAGACAGCCTCCGGGGAGCTGTTTTTT. Amino acids: CASSLDQTASGELFF.

The chain has TRBV5-1 and TRBJ1-1; TRBD1 aligns across 9 bases. Germline assignment: CDR1 SGHRS and CDR2 YFSETQ. Trimming at V came to 4 bases and at J to 12 bases, leaving 7 bases not matched to a gene. This CDR3 is 12 amino acids long. The CDR3 DNA reads TGCGCCAGCAGCCGGGGACAGGGATCCCCTTTCTTT. Protein product: CASSRGQGSPFF.

The gene calls are TRBV9 and TRBJ2-1; a weak D match, TRBD2 (6 bases). This CDR3 has 17 residues. V dropped 4 bases and J dropped 10 bases, with 27 bases sitting between them. Looked up from germline, CDR1 is SGDLS and CDR2 is YYNGEE. Here the CDR3 reads CASSPWVEAGTLGEQFF. In DNA, the CDR3 is TGTGCCAGCAGCCCCTGGGTGGAAGCGGGCACCCTCGGGGAGCAGTTCTTC.

The chain links TRBV19 to TRBJ2-5, with D unresolved. This CDR3 region has 13 residues. Germline V CDR1 and CDR2: LNHDA, SQIVND (reference sequence). The V and J ends lost 5 bases and 5 bases respectively, with 12 bases between them. CDR3 residues: CASSVRVTETQYF. The CDR3, as DNA: TGTGCCAGTAGTGTACGGGTCACGGAGACCCAGTACTTC.

This chain uses TRBV4-2 with TRBJ1-5; D might be TRBD1 (5 bases). This CDR3 has 16 residues. Germline values: CDR1 LGHNA, CDR2 YNFKEQ. V was clipped by 2 bases and J by 5 bases, with 16 bases between them. CDR3 DNA: TGTGCCAGCAGCCAAAACCTCGGGGGGGTGTATCAGCCCCAGCATTTT. Encoded protein: CASSQNLGGVYQPQHF.

The chain has TRBV6-6 and TRBJ2-1; D possibly corresponds to TRBD2 (5 bases). Germline V gene sequence: CDR1 MNHNY, CDR2 SVGAGI (reference sequence). The CDR3 has 14 residues. Trimming left V 8 bases short and J 5 bases short, with 16 bases between. CDR3 in amino acids: CASGSRGSDNEQFF. In DNA form, the CDR3 reads TGTGCCAGCGGGTCCCGAGGGTCCGACAATGAGCAGTTCTTC.

This clone was counted between two and nine times. This chain links TRBV19 with TRBJ1-1, with 8 bases lining up with TRBD1. The CDR3 contains 16 residues. J lost 4 bases, V lost 5 bases, and 12 bases had no gene match. Germline V gene lookup returns CDR1 LNHDA and CDR2 SQIVND (reference sequence). The CDR3 sequence: CASSPSQGADITEAFF. In nucleotides, the CDR3 is TGTGCCAGTAGTCCCAGCCAGGGGGCCGACATCACTGAAGCTTTCTTT.

This clone was seen a handful of times. The chain uses TRBV3-1 (or the pseudogene TRBV3-2) and TRBJ1-1; a possible D gene is TRBD1 (6 bases). Trimming took 1 base from V and 7 from J, leaving 13 bases between them. This CDR3 contains 14 residues. Germline CDR1 LGHDT, CDR2 YNNKEL (reference sequence). The CDR3 protein is CASSQGGRGGEAFF. In nucleotides, the CDR3 is TGTGCCAGCAGCCAAGGGGGAAGAGGGGGTGAAGCTTTCTTT.

This clone was seen a handful of times. The chain has TRBV10-2 and TRBJ1-5, with 9 positions matching TRBD1. Germline loops: CDR1 WSHSY, CDR2 SAAADI. This CDR3 contains 12 residues. The V and J ends lost 6 bases and 12 bases, in that order; junction bases with no gene match: 6. CDR3 sequence: CASSPGTGLQHF. The CDR3 region has the DNA TGCGCCAGCAGCCCCGGGACAGGGCTCCAGCATTTT.

The chain recombines TRBV6-4 with TRBJ2-2, with D possibly being TRBD2 (6 bases). The CDR3 totals 13 residues. Deletions cut 6 bases from V and 3 bases from J, with 8 bases between. Germline assignment: CDR1 MRHNA and CDR2 SNTAGT. CDR3 sequence: CASSGRHTGELFF. The CDR3 nucleotides read TGTGCCAGCAGCGGGAGACACACCGGGGAGCTGTTTTTT.

The chain joins TRBV5-1 to TRBJ2-3; D remains ambiguous. Germline CDR1 is SGHRS and CDR2 is YFSETQ. The CDR3 runs to 12 residues. Trimming cost V 2 bases and J 2 bases, with 3 bases left between them. The CDR3 DNA follows: TGCGCCAGCAGCTTATACACAGATACGCAGTATTTT. Protein product: CASSLYTDTQYF.

V and J are TRBV7-3 and TRBJ1-2; D is perhaps TRBD1 (5 bases). Trimming removed 5 bases at V and 0 bases at J, with 16 bases between. The CDR3 has 16 residues. Germline V lookup: CDR1 SGHTA, CDR2 FQGTGA. The CDR3 spells CASSPGTLSANYGYTF. CDR3 bases: TGTGCCAGCAGCCCCGGGACTCTTTCAGCTAACTATGGCTACACCTTC.

This clone was seen once. V and J are TRBV2 and TRBJ1-2; 7 bases agree with TRBD1. Per the germline V gene, CDR1 is SNHLY and CDR2 is FYNNEI. The V and J ends lost 11 bases and 8 bases, in that order; junction bases with no gene match: 17. This CDR3 has 14 residues. CDR3 loop: CAGTLTGMGYGYTF. DNA of the CDR3: TGTGCCGGAACCTTGACAGGGATGGGGTACGGCTACACCTTC.

This chain joins TRBV6-5 and TRBJ1-1; tentatively, D is TRBD1 (6 bases). Germline V CDR1 and CDR2: MNHEY, SVGAGI. V was shortened by 9 bases and J by 5 bases, with 19 bases between the two germline ends. There are 14 residues in the CDR3. CDR3 sequence: CASRGTPEGTEAFF. The CDR3 DNA is TGTGCCAGTAGGGGGACCCCCGAGGGGACTGAAGCTTTCTTT.

This clone appeared a single time. The J gene is TRBJ1-1, the V gene TRBV9; 12 nucleotides match TRBD1. The V gene end was trimmed by 2 bases and the J gene end by 8 bases; junction bases not matched to a gene: 4. CDR3 length: 14 residues. Germline V gene data show CDR1 as SGDLS and CDR2 as YYNGEE. The chain's CDR3 is CASSVGTGGAEAFF. The CDR3 nucleotides read TGTGCCAGCAGCGTGGGGACAGGGGGCGCGGAAGCTTTCTTT.

This chain links TRBV12-3 or TRBV12-4 with TRBJ1-3; the D is unclear. The V gene lost 2 bases and the J gene lost 4 bases, with 6 bases spanning the gap. The CDR3 runs to 13 residues. CDR3 protein: CASSLNYGNTIYF. The CDR3 region has the DNA TGTGCCAGCAGTTTAAACTACGGAAACACCATATATTTT.

In its sample, this clone was seen once. The V call is TRBV15, the J call TRBJ1-1, with D unresolved. Per the germline V gene, CDR1 is LNHNV and CDR2 is YYDKDF (reference sequence). The CDR3 has 12 residues. V lost 3 bases and J 8 bases, leaving 10 bases between the germline ends. The chain's CDR3 is CATSSHGSEAFF. The CDR3 nucleotides read TGTGCCACCAGCAGCCACGGGTCGGAAGCTTTCTTT.

This clone turned up a few times. V is TRBV9 and J is TRBJ1-3, with a weak D call TRBD1 (5 bases). The V end was cut by 0 bases, the J end by 0 bases, with 13 bases between. Germline V CDR1 and CDR2: SGDLS, YYNGEE. The CDR3 is made up of 17 amino acids. Here the CDR3 reads CASSVVPGKFSGNTIYF. The CDR3 coding sequence is TGTGCCAGCAGCGTAGTCCCAGGGAAATTCTCTGGAAACACCATATATTTT.

The chain has TRBV6-5 and TRBJ1-2; tentative D call: TRBD1 (5 bases). The germline V gene encodes CDR1 MNHEY and CDR2 SVGAGI. The V gene lost 7 bases and the J gene lost 4 bases, with 13 bases spanning the gap. The CDR3 covers 13 residues. In DNA, the CDR3 is TGTGCCAGCACAGACTCCACAGGCTATGGCTACACCTTC. Amino acid sequence: CASTDSTGYGYTF.

As concerns this clone: This CDR3 is missing its conserved last phenylalanine or tryptophan, likely due to a read error. The DNA is left out, because the CDR3 cannot be placed on it with certainty; the CDR3 is given as TCRdb lists it. The chain has TRBV2 and TRBJ1-4. The CDR3 length equals 12 residues, ends included. Germline-derived CDR1 and CDR2 are SNHLY and FYNNEI. This chain's CDR3 is CASSETPSGSLG.

This clone has at least ten counts. This sequence joins TRBV10-3 and TRBJ1-2; TRBD1 matches at 9 bases. The V gene's germline CDR1 is ENHRY and CDR2 SYGVKD. V lost 4 bases to trimming and J lost 8 bases; unmatched junction nucleotides: 8. This CDR3 contains 14 residues. The CDR3 DNA follows: TGTGCCATCAGTGTTCCCGGGACAGGGAGCGGCTACACCTTC. This gives the protein CAISVPGTGSGYTF.

The V gene is TRBV28, the J gene TRBJ2-7, with D possibly being TRBD1 (6 bases). CDR1 is MDHEN, CDR2 SYDVKM, per germline. This CDR3 comprises 14 residues. V lost 2 bases and J 2 bases, leaving 10 bases between the germline ends. CDR3 amino acids: CASSLLQGTYEQYF. CDR3 bases: TGTGCCAGCAGTTTACTACAGGGTACCTACGAGCAGTACTTC.

This chain uses TRBV19 with TRBJ2-2, with D perhaps TRBD2 (6 bases). The V gene lost 3 bases and the J gene lost 5 bases, with 10 bases spanning the gap. The CDR3 has 14 residues. The V gene's germline CDR1 is LNHDA and CDR2 SQIVND (reference sequence). The CDR3 loop is CASSIRGGTGELFF. CDR3 DNA sequence: TGTGCCAGTAGTATCCGGGGAGGAACCGGGGAGCTGTTTTTT.